This is a list of T cell receptor beta chains from one sample in a study of PD-1 blockade in classical Hodgkin lymphoma. The method was immunoSEQ multiplex PCR; TCRdb's version includes in-frame clones alone and lacks a portion of them. Of some 30,000 clones listed, 82% are singletons. The material sequenced was peripheral blood mononuclear cells (PBMCs), taken before the fourth cycle of nivolumab. These receptors were collected from a human donor with classical Hodgkin lymphoma. The CDR3 runs from the conserved cysteine through the conserved F or W. The D gene is left open where the match is weak. Clone size is given for some rows only: seen once, a few or many times, or a class if the clone is expanded.

j_gene | d_gene | v_gene | abundance | len | CDR3aa | CDR3nt
TRBJ2-1 | . | TRBV2 | . | 18 | CASSDNADIGGSYNEQFF | TGTGCCAGCAGTGACAACGCAGACATAGGTGGCTCCTACAATGAGCAGTTCTTC
TRBJ2-5 | . | TRBV2 | . | 13 | CASSESPLETQYF | TGTGCCAGCAGTGAATCACCCTTGGAGACCCAGTACTTC
TRBJ1-6 | TRBD1 | TRBV5-1 | . | 15 | CASSRRGQGDSPLHF | TGCGCCAGCAGCCGTAGGGGACAGGGGGATTCACCCCTCCACTTT
TRBJ2-1 | . | TRBV2 | . | 15 | CASSERGGRRSEQFF | TGTGCCAGCAGTGAAAGGGGGGGCCGGAGGTCAGAGCAGTTCTTC
TRBJ2-7 | . | TRBV6-6 | . | 13 | CASSRDSAYEQYF | TGTGCCAGCAGTAGGGACTCAGCCTACGAGCAGTACTTC
TRBJ1-1 | . | TRBV4-3 | . | 15 | CASSQDRWGDTEAFF | TGCGCCAGCAGCCAAGATAGGTGGGGTGACACTGAAGCTTTCTTT
TRBJ2-2 | TRBD1 | TRBV2 | . | 14 | CASRQGSNTGELFF | TGTGCCAGCAGACAGGGGTCGAACACCGGGGAGCTGTTTTTT
TRBJ2-1 | TRBD1 | TRBV5-4 | . | 14 | CASSWDRGDNEQFF | TGTGCCAGCAGCTGGGACAGGGGGGACAATGAGCAGTTCTTC
TRBJ1-5 | . | TRBV20-1 | . | 11 | CSARDRRAQHF | TGCAGTGCTAGAGACCGACGGGCCCAGCATTTT
TRBJ2-2 | TRBD1 | TRBV6-5 | . | 15 | CASSYPDRGLRGAVF | TGTGCCAGCAGTTACCCGGACAGGGGGCTACGGGGAGCTGTTTTT
TRBJ2-2 | TRBD2 | TRBV2 | . | 16 | CASTGTSGGAVGELFF | TGTGCCAGCACTGGGACTAGCGGGGGGGCCGTCGGGGAGCTGTTTTTT
TRBJ1-2 | . | TRBV9 | . | 14 | CASSAQNTGNGYTF | TGTGCCAGCAGCGCACAGAATACAGGGAATGGCTACACCTTC
TRBJ2-5 | . | TRBV19 | . | 13 | CASSIETAGTQYF | TGTGCCAGTAGTATAGAGACGGCGGGGACCCAGTACTTC
TRBJ1-6 | . | TRBV9 | . | 15 | CASSYPGQPNSPLHF | TGTGCCAGCAGCTATCCGGGACAACCCAATTCACCCCTCCACTTT
TRBJ2-5 | . | TRBV9 | . | 14 | CASSASGTQETQYF | TGTGCCAGCAGCGCGTCCGGGACACAAGAGACCCAGTACTTC
TRBJ1-4 | . | TRBV6-1 | . | 11 | CASSETQKLFF | TGTGCCAGCAGTGAAACCCAAAAACTGTTTTTT
TRBJ2-7 | . | TRBV27 | . | 17 | CASSLAGGGPISYEQYF | TGTGCCAGCAGTTTAGCGGGCGGGGGCCCGATCTCCTACGAGCAGTACTTC
TRBJ2-1 | TRBD1 | TRBV6-4 | . | 15 | CASSSVLAGGNEQFF | TGTGCCAGCAGCTCTGTCCTCGCAGGGGGCAATGAGCAGTTCTTC
TRBJ1-1 | . | TRBV6-5 | . | 15 | CASSPHPTRNTEAFF | TGTGCCAGCAGTCCCCACCCGACACGAAACACTGAAGCTTTCTTT
TRBJ2-2 | . | TRBV5-1 | . | 20 | CASSPAPFLGRTINTGELFF | TGCGCCAGCAGCCCGGCCCCCTTTCTAGGTAGAACCATTAACACCGGGGAGCTGTTTTTT
TRBJ2-7 | . | TRBV7-6 | once | 13 | CASSFGPPNEQYF | TGTGCCAGCAGCTTCGGCCCCCCGAACGAGCAGTACTTC
TRBJ2-7 | . | TRBV6-6 | once | 12 | CASTSPLYEQYF | TGTGCCAGCACTTCACCCCTTTACGAGCAGTACTTC
TRBJ1-5 | . | TRBV2 | . | 14 | CASSEARTDQPQHF | TGTGCCAGCAGTGAAGCGCGGACGGATCAGCCCCAGCATTTT
TRBJ1-4 | . | TRBV7-2 | . | 12 | CASRTPPGKLFF | TGTGCCAGCAGAACTCCACCTGGAAAACTGTTTTTT
TRBJ1-2 | . | TRBV7-2 | few | 16 | CASSTKGRGTSYGYTF | TGTGCCAGCAGCACAAAGGGGAGGGGGACATCGTATGGCTACACCTTC
TRBJ1-2 | . | TRBV30 | . | 12 | CAWSVRAYGYTF | TGTGCCTGGAGTGTACGGGCCTATGGCTACACCTTC
TRBJ1-6 | . | TRBV6-1 | few | 14 | CAISGQSFNSPLHF | TGTGCCATCTCGGGACAAAGCTTTAATTCACCCCTCCACTTT
TRBJ1-3 | . | TRBV5-1 | . | 14 | CASSDANSGNTIYF | TGCGCCAGCAGTGACGCGAACTCTGGAAACACCATATATTTT
TRBJ1-3 | . | TRBV2 | once | 14 | CASIYRVGGNTIYF | TGTGCCAGCATCTACAGGGTGGGCGGAAACACCATATATTTT
TRBJ1-1 | . | TRBV27 | . | 13 | CASWHRRGTEAFF | TGTGCCAGCTGGCACAGACGAGGCACTGAAGCTTTCTTT
TRBJ2-7 | . | TRBV15 | . | 14 | CATSSRDNSYEQYF | TGTGCCACCAGCAGCCGGGACAATTCCTACGAGCAGTACTTC
TRBJ1-4 | TRBD1 | TRBV6-5 | . | 13 | CASSRQGRGKLFF | TGTGCCAGCAGTCGACAGGGAAGGGGAAAACTGTTTTTT
TRBJ1-5 | TRBD1 | TRBV28 | . | 15 | CASSLTGYPNQPQHF | TGTGCCAGCAGTCTGACAGGGTACCCAAATCAGCCCCAGCATTTT
TRBJ2-1 | . | TRBV2 | . | 14 | CASSEEDLHNEQFF | TGTGCCAGCAGTGAAGAGGACCTTCACAATGAGCAGTTCTTC
TRBJ1-6 | . | TRBV7-2 | . | 15 | CASSLERGRDSPLHF | TGTGCCAGCAGCTTAGAGAGGGGAAGGGATTCACCCCTCCACTTT
TRBJ2-2 | . | TRBV11-2 | . | 13 | CASSLGGAGELFF | TGTGCCAGCAGCTTAGGGGGGGCCGGGGAGCTGTTTTTT
TRBJ1-2 | . | TRBV27 | . | 13 | CASRIQGSGGYTF | TGTGCCAGCAGGATACAGGGCTCGGGGGGCTACACCTTC
TRBJ2-1 | TRBD2 | TRBV7-3 | . | 14 | CASSAGLAGVEQFF | TGTGCCAGCAGCGCAGGACTAGCGGGGGTTGAGCAGTTCTTC
TRBJ1-6 | TRBD1 | TRBV6-4 | . | 15 | CASSRTGEGNSPLHF | TGTGCCAGCAGCCGCACAGGGGAAGGAAATTCACCCCTCCACTTT
TRBJ2-1 | . | TRBV5-1 | . | 16 | CASSLGPDWLGNEQFF | TGCGCCAGCAGCTTGGGTCCGGATTGGTTGGGAAATGAGCAGTTCTTC
TRBJ2-2 | . | TRBV4-2 | . | 16 | CASSQDIGGNTGELFF | TGTGCCAGCAGCCAAGATATAGGCGGAAACACCGGGGAGCTGTTTTTT
TRBJ2-4 | . | TRBV10-3 | . | 13 | CAIGQLAKNIQYF | TGTGCCATCGGACAGCTAGCCAAAAACATTCAGTACTTC
TRBJ1-2 | . | TRBV25-1 | once | 13 | CASSPTAPYGYTF | TGTGCCAGCAGTCCGACAGCGCCTTATGGCTACACCTTC
TRBJ2-5 | . | TRBV4-2 | . | 15 | CASSQDKAVRETQYF | TGTGCCAGCAGCCAAGATAAGGCGGTTCGAGAGACCCAGTACTTC
TRBJ1-5 | TRBD1 | TRBV19 | . | 16 | CASASGQGQSNQPQHF | TGTGCCAGTGCCTCCGGACAGGGGCAAAGCAATCAGCCCCAGCATTTT
TRBJ1-3 | . | TRBV6-5 | . | 15 | CASSYFSGAGNTIYF | TGTGCCAGCAGTTACTTTTCAGGGGCTGGAAACACCATATATTTT
TRBJ1-6 | . | TRBV7-9 | few | 12 | CASSLDNSPLHF | TGTGCCAGCAGCTTAGATAATTCACCCCTCCACTTT
TRBJ2-5 | . | TRBV21-1 | . | 14 | CASSKFMRLEFQYF | TGTGCCAGCAGCAAATTTATGAGATTAGAGTTCCAGTACTTC
TRBJ2-3 | . | TRBV11-2 | . | 15 | CASSPPGFGTDTQYF | TGTGCCAGCAGCCCCCCCGGATTCGGCACAGATACGCAGTATTTT
TRBJ1-5 | TRBD1 | TRBV4-1 | . | 18 | CASSQNLGTGYSNQPQHF | TGCGCCAGCAGCCAAAATTTAGGGACAGGATATAGCAATCAGCCCCAGCATTTT
TRBJ2-7 | TRBD2 | TRBV9 | once | 16 | CASSVWPGGAGCEQYF | TGTGCCAGCAGCGTTTGGCCCGGGGGGGCCGGCTGTGAGCAGTACTTC
TRBJ2-3 | TRBD2 | TRBV7-2 | medium-sized | 16 | CASSLVAGASTDTQYF | TGTGCCAGCAGCTTAGTAGCGGGGGCCAGCACAGATACGCAGTATTTT
TRBJ1-2 | . | TRBV7-9 | few | 12 | CASSLDQGGYTF | TGTGCAAGCAGCCTGGACCAGGGTGGCTACACCTTC
TRBJ2-1 | . | TRBV4-2 | . | 14 | CASSQVAGYNEQFF | TGTGCCAGCAGCCAGGTTGCGGGTTACAATGAGCAGTTCTTC